The rows below give T cell receptor beta chains drawn from one sample of a study of shared T cell receptors in the human thymus. The protocol was immunoSEQ multiplex PCR, while the TCRdb copy is restricted to in-frame clones and leaves out a portion. Of over 450,000 clones in the sample, around 78% are singletons; the top ten hold approximately 0.013%. Separately, the same data were catalogued under a study of human thymus T cells.

The sample taken for sequencing was thymocytes. The receptor source for this set is a boy under two years old with a congenital heart defect. Each CDR3 is given with its conserved first and last residue. The D gene is left open where the match is weak. Size values are once, few and many counts, or a class for expanded clones, and some rows have none.

TRBJ2-3 TRBV27 TRBD2 . CASRSPAGGVDTQYF TGTGCCAGCCGGTCCCCAGCGGGAGGGGTAGATACGCAGTATTTT
TRBJ2-7 TRBV28 TRBD2 . CASSLSKREAYEQYF TGTGCCAGCAGTTTATCAAAGCGGGAGGCATACGAGCAGTACTTC
TRBJ1-1 TRBV11-2 . . CASSPDMATDRGKAFF TGTGCCAGCAGCCCGGATATGGCTACGGACAGAGGTAAAGCTTTCTTT
TRBJ1-4 TRBV30 . . CAWRLSPQGGELFF TGTGCCTGGAGACTCAGCCCACAGGGAGGGGAACTGTTTTTT
TRBJ2-7 TRBV5-3 TRBD2 once CARSSGTGGYEQYF TGTGCCAGAAGTTCCGGGACGGGGGGCTACGAGCAGTACTTC
TRBJ1-2 TRBV12-5 . few CARVGAFGYTF TGTGCTAGAGTAGGGGCGTTTGGCTACACCTTC
TRBJ2-4 TRBV6-1 TRBD2 . CASSGRLAQNIQYF TGTGCCAGCAGCGGCCGACTAGCCCAGAACATTCAGTACTTC
TRBJ2-7 TRBV28 . . CASRGEGGGVSKYF TGTGCCAGCAGGGGTGAAGGGGGCGGGGTATCGAAGTACTTC
TRBJ1-1 TRBV27 . . CASSLTGVNTEAFF TGTGCCAGCAGTTTAACAGGAGTGAACACTGAAGCTTTCTTT
TRBJ2-1 TRBV5-6 . . CASSPGSTVPYNEQFF TGTGCCAGCAGCCCCGGGAGCACGGTTCCCTACAATGAGCAGTTCTTC
TRBJ2-2 TRBV9 . . CASSVGAIGELFF TGTGCCAGCAGCGTAGGGGCTATCGGGGAGCTGTTTTTT
TRBJ2-1 TRBV6-4 TRBD2 . CASSDWSSGHTYNEQFF TGTGCCAGCAGTGACTGGTCTAGCGGCCATACCTACAATGAGCAGTTCTTC
TRBJ2-5 TRBV25-1 TRBD2 . CASNPGRGQETQYF TGTGCCAGCAATCCGGGGAGGGGTCAAGAGACCCAGTACTTC
TRBJ2-7 TRBV5-4 . few CASSLPAEEQYF TGTGCCAGCAGCCTGCCCGCGGAGGAGCAGTACTTC
TRBJ1-2 TRBV19 TRBD1 few CASSRTGDNYGYTF TGTGCCAGTAGTCGGACAGGGGATAACTATGGCTACACCTTC
TRBJ2-1 TRBV6-1 TRBD1 . CASRRTGSDNEQFF TGTGCCAGCAGAAGGACAGGGTCCGACAATGAGCAGTTCTTC
TRBJ2-2 TRBV13 TRBD1 . CASSPRTGGGELFF TGTGCCAGCAGCCCCCGGACAGGCGGGGGGGAGCTGTTTTTT
TRBJ2-7 TRBV11-3 . . CASSIGSGPDTYEQYF TGTGCCAGCAGCATAGGGTCTGGGCCCGATACCTACGAGCAGTACTTC
TRBJ2-3 TRBV6-1 . few CASSDLSTDTQYF TGTGCCAGCAGTGACCTAAGCACAGATACGCAGTATTTT
TRBJ1-5 TRBV6-1 . once CASSEGGGQPQHF TGTGCCAGCAGTGAAGGTGGGGGCCAGCCCCAGCATTTT
TRBJ2-3 TRBV4-3 . . CASSQEGARIGTQYF TGCGCCAGCAGCCAAGAAGGGGCCCGGATTGGTACGCAGTATTTT
TRBJ2-1 TRBV6-1 . . CASSGGGERVF TGTGCCAGCAGTGGGGGCGGGGAGAGGGTCTTC
TRBJ1-5 TRBV12-5 TRBD1 . CASGPDRLRNQPQHF TGTGCTAGTGGCCCGGACAGGCTTCGAAATCAGCCCCAGCATTTT
TRBJ1-2 TRBV19 TRBD1 . CASRPATGIRYGYTF TGTGCCAGTAGGCCGGCGACAGGGATTCGTTATGGCTACACCTTC
TRBJ2-7 TRBV2 TRBD2 . CASSDEGGSAEQYF TGTGCCAGCAGTGACGAGGGCGGGAGTGCCGAGCAGTACTTC
TRBJ1-5 TRBV9 . . CASSPGEGCQPQHF TGTGCCAGCAGCCCGGGGGAGGGTTGTCAGCCCCAGCATTTT
TRBJ2-7 TRBV10-3 . . CAISVRGGPSIYEQYF TGTGCCATCAGTGTCCGAGGGGGACCTTCTATCTACGAGCAGTACTTC
TRBJ2-1 TRBV6-1 . . CASSDWEEGEQFF TGTGCCAGCAGTGACTGGGAAGAGGGTGAGCAGTTCTTC
TRBJ1-5 TRBV4-1 TRBD1 once CASSQGPGQRDNQPQHF TGCGCCAGCAGCCAAGGCCCGGGACAGAGGGACAATCAGCCCCAGCATTTT
TRBJ2-1 TRBV30 TRBD2 . CAWKTSGSRDEQFF TGTGCCTGGAAGACTAGCGGGAGCAGGGATGAGCAGTTCTTC
TRBJ2-1 TRBV9 . . CASSPWDQWGQPYEQFF TGTGCCAGCAGCCCCTGGGACCAGTGGGGGCAACCATACGAGCAGTTCTTC
TRBJ1-1 TRBV27 TRBD1 few CASSLKGQGGEDTEAFF TGTGCCAGCAGTTTAAAGGGACAGGGGGGCGAGGACACTGAAGCTTTCTTT
TRBJ2-7 TRBV5-6 TRBD1 . CASSAKPGQGVYEQYF TGTGCCAGCAGCGCTAAACCGGGACAGGGAGTCTACGAGCAGTACTTC
TRBJ2-5 TRBV23-1 . once CASSRPSIRGFPKETQYF TGCGCCAGCAGCCGCCCTTCGATCAGGGGCTTCCCCAAAGAGACCCAGTACTTC
TRBJ1-2 TRBV9 . . CASSPLSRKHGYTF TGTGCCAGCAGCCCCCTTTCCAGAAAACATGGCTACACCTTC
TRBJ2-1 TRBV29-1 . . CSAPGGGTGEQFF TGCAGCGCCCCGGGTGGAGGGACGGGTGAGCAGTTCTTC
TRBJ1-1 TRBV19 TRBD1 . CASGRGPEAFF TGTGCCAGTGGAAGGGGGCCTGAAGCTTTCTTT
TRBJ2-7 TRBV10-3 TRBD1 . CAITRGQGYEQYF TGTGCCATCACCCGGGGACAGGGATACGAGCAGTACTTC
TRBJ2-7 TRBV28 TRBD1 . CASSLKQGKPYEQYF TGTGCCAGCAGTTTGAAACAGGGGAAACCCTACGAGCAGTACTTC
TRBJ2-7 TRBV29-1 . . CSVQTRNYEQYF TGCAGCGTTCAGACTCGGAACTACGAGCAGTACTTC
TRBJ1-1 TRBV27 . . CASSLRTGCTEAFF TGTGCCAGCAGTCTCCGAACAGGTTGCACTGAAGCTTTCTTT
TRBJ2-7 TRBV4-3 TRBD2 few CASSQEGLAGDYEQYF TGCGCCAGCAGCCAAGAAGGGCTAGCGGGAGACTACGAGCAGTACTTC
TRBJ2-5 TRBV4-1 TRBD2 few CASSHPGLAEETQYF TGCGCCAGCAGCCACCCGGGACTAGCGGAAGAGACCCAGTACTTC